This TCR beta chain is drawn from a study of memory CD4+ T cells and cytomegalovirus serostatus (dated by TCRdb to about 2019). General notes on the study: The roughly 33 healthy Belgian adults in the cohort included 9 who were CMV seropositive and roughly 25 who were CMV seronegative. CD4+ memory TCRbeta repertoires of a Belgian cohort with known cytomegalovirus serostatus were sequenced in order to replicate a published TCR-based CMV serostatus classifier.

In its sample, this clone was seen a few times. There is no known antigen for this receptor. No base-level quality is on record; no much larger clone is a single base apart. Single viable CD3+CD4+CD8-CD45RO+ cells were sorted as memory CD4+ T cells on a FACSAria II. CMV serostatus was determined with a Roche Elecsys assay detecting serum IgG against CMV pp150, pp28, p38 and p52. Once the samples were thawed, total CD4+ T cells were enriched through positive selection using CD4 magnetic microbeads. Samples originated from another study that specifically interrogated the CD4+ T cell memory repertoire. Peripheral blood mononuclear cells were isolated and cryopreserved following standard operating procedures; serum was stored at -80 °C. CD3-PerCP (BW264/56), CD4-APC (RPA-T4), CD45RO-PE (UCHT1) and CD8-Pacific Orange (3B5) antibodies were used for staining, and non-viable cells were excluded with Sytox blue.

There are 12 amino acids in the CDR3, from cysteine to phenylalanine inclusive. The DNA shown is the 36-base CDR3, in frame from base 1. The germline V gene provides CDR1 MNHEY and CDR2 SVGAGI. V and J are truncated by 7 bases and 1 base respectively, leaving an intervening sequence of 7 bases. Genomic DNA was extracted from sorted cells with the Quick-DNA Microprep Kit. Amplification of TCRbeta DNA was done with the immunoSEQ hsTCRbeta kit, following the protocol from the manufacturer. An Illumina MiSeq instrument was used to sequence the TCRbeta libraries. The original methods were these. Following removal of out-of-frame sequences, about 2,200,000 distinct TCRbeta sequences were retained, with an average of roughly 70,000 per individual. Two values were used to score each individual: the count of fewer than 200 previously reported CMV-associated TCRbeta sequences and the total count of productive distinct TCRbeta sequences. A beta-binomial model was reimplemented in Python, and random forests from scikit-learn, run with default parameters, were trained on data from the US cohort. Classifier performance on the Belgian cohort was summarized as median AUC with percentile confidence intervals over 10,000 bootstrap iterations. The clones in this table, taken by TCRdb from immuneACCESS, are in-frame only. Not every clone is retained; where verified, under half of the shortfall comes from an unresolved V gene, and the cause of the rest is unknown. Clone size and the V and J calls come from that table; the DNA yielded D and trimming. The sample contains 75,000 to 90,000 clones, roughly 80% of them found a single time. In total, the top ten clones hold around 0.8% of the sample.

Study-wide findings and limitations: The results were interpreted as suggesting that the CMV-associated TCR signature is mostly present in the CD4+ memory repertoire. CMV serostatus prediction reached a median bootstrapped AUC of approximately 0.96 with the original framework and 0.85 to 0.91 with a US-trained random forest. On the Belgian cohort, the classifier built on the original framework reached a median bootstrapped AUC of around 0.96, with a 95% CI of 0.76-1.00. Of around 160 previously reported CMV-associated TCRbeta sequences, around 67 appeared in the CD4+ memory repertoires, each in one to five individuals. Unlike the original study, which covered naive and memory CD4+ and CD8+ populations, the Belgian study sequenced only CD4+CD45RO+ memory cells.

Sequencing was performed on memory CD4+ T cells from blood. The clonotype comes from an adult in good health and CMV-seronegative. Recombination joined TRBV6-5 with TRBJ1-1; no confident D gene assignment can be made. In nucleotide form, the sequence is TGTGCCAGCACCCGGGGGAACACTGAAGCTTTCTTT. This is translated as CASTRGNTEAFF.